Each of the 32 T cell receptor beta chains below was sequenced from the same sample in a study of blood T cell repertoires in COVID-19. Only in-frame clones appear in the TCRdb table, and some are missing; sequencing was by immunoSEQ multiplex PCR. The table records some 62,000 clones, more than 60% of them present only once. Material: peripheral blood. These receptors came from a woman of 80 years or more with active or convalescent COVID-19.

The CDR3 is CASSQDHRDTEAFF. DNA of the CDR3: TGTGCCAGCAGCCAAGACCACAGGGACACTGAAGCTTTCTTT. The gene calls are TRBV4-2 and TRBJ1-1; D might be TRBD1 (6 bases). Germline V CDR1 and CDR2: LGHNA, YNFKEQ. Trimming cost V 0 bases and J 3 bases, with 8 bases left between them. CDR3 size: 14 residues.

This clone has just one count. The V gene is TRBV13, the J gene TRBJ1-1, with 8 bases matching TRBD1. Germline V gene sequence: CDR1 PRHDT, CDR2 FYEKMQ (reference sequence). The CDR3 length is 15 residues. The J segment lost 4 bases and the V segment lost 5 bases, leaving 9 bases of the junction unmatched. Here the CDR3 reads CASSHQRTGFTEAFF. Here the CDR3 DNA reads TGTGCCAGCAGCCACCAAAGGACAGGGTTCACTGAAGCTTTCTTT.

The V gene is TRBV2, the J gene TRBJ1-2; weak D call: TRBD1 (6 bases). Trimming shortened V by 2 bases and J by 2 bases, and 15 bases separated the two germline ends. Germline values: CDR1 SNHLY, CDR2 FYNNEI. The CDR3 consists of 16 residues. CDR3 protein: CASSERQGGPNYGYTF. In nucleotides, the CDR3 is TGTGCCAGCAGTGAACGTCAAGGGGGACCGAACTATGGCTACACCTTC. Looking up the rest from reference TRBV2 and TRBJ1-2 gives the full variable domain: EPEVTQTPSHQVTQMGQEVILRCVPISNHLYFYWYRQILGQKVEFLVSFYNNEISEKSEIFDDQFSVERPDGSNFTLKIRSTKLEDSAMYFCASSERQGGPNYGYTFGSGTRLTVV.

This clone appeared a few times. The chain carries TRBV6-5 and TRBJ1-4; TRBD1 is a possible D gene (5 bases). The CDR3 loop spans 14 amino acids. Germline V gene data show CDR1 as MNHEY and CDR2 as SVGAGI. With 5 bases removed from V and 2 bases from J, the gap between germline ends came to 9 bases. This CDR3 is CASSPGLTNEKLFF. DNA of the CDR3: TGTGCCAGCAGTCCAGGGTTGACTAATGAAAAACTGTTTTTT.

V usage is TRBV2 and J usage is TRBJ1-2; no clear D gene. Between the trimmed V and J ends, which lost 6 bases and 8 bases, there was a span of 13 bases. Germline V lookup: CDR1 SNHLY, CDR2 FYNNEI. The CDR3 contains 12 residues. CDR3 nucleotide sequence: TGTGCCAGCAGATTGGCACCCGGGGGCTACACCTTC. The encoded protein is CASRLAPGGYTF. The variable domain in full, with the rest retrieved from reference TRBV2 and TRBJ1-2, is EPEVTQTPSHQVTQMGQEVILRCVPISNHLYFYWYRQILGQKVEFLVSFYNNEISEKSEIFDDQFSVERPDGSNFTLKIRSTKLEDSAMYFCASRLAPGGYTFGSGTRLTVV.

The chain uses TRBV18 and TRBJ1-1, with TRBD1 identical over 8 bases. The CDR3 runs to 16 residues. J lost 6 bases, V lost 2 bases, and 11 bases had no gene match. CDR1 and CDR2 from the germline V gene are KGHSH and LQKENI. DNA of the CDR3: TGTGCCAGCTCACCAGAGGCAGGGGGCGCGCAGGCTGAAGCTTTCTTT. Protein sequence: CASSPEAGGAQAEAFF.

This sequence joins TRBV5-1 and TRBJ2-1; the D gene is possibly TRBD1 (6 bases). The CDR3 runs 14 residues. Germline loops: CDR1 SGHRS, CDR2 YFSETQ. V was cut by 8 bases and J by 8 bases, with 20 bases left in between. CDR3 protein: CASRKGDGGYEQFF. CDR3 in DNA: TGCGCCAGTCGAAAGGGCGATGGGGGCTATGAGCAGTTCTTC. The whole variable domain, filled in from reference TRBV5-1 and TRBJ2-1, reads KAGVTQTPRYLIKTRGQQVTLSCSPISGHRSVSWYQQTPGQGLQFLFEYFSETQRNKGNFPGRFSGRQFSNSRSEMNVSTLELGDSALYLCASRKGDGGYEQFFGPGTRLTVL.

The rearrangement joins TRBV7-9 to TRBJ1-2, with D possibly being TRBD1 (6 bases). With 6 bases removed from V and 0 bases from J, the gap between germline ends came to 14 bases. The CDR3 has 15 amino acids. Germline CDR1 reads SEHNR; CDR2 reads FQNEAQ (reference sequence). DNA of the CDR3: TGTGCCAGCAGGGGTACCAGGGGCGCTAACTATGGCTACACCTTC. It translates to CASRGTRGANYGYTF. Complete variable domain (other parts from reference TRBV7-9 and TRBJ1-2): DTGVSQNPRHKITKRGQNVTFRCDPISEHNRLYWYRQTLGQGPEFLTYFQNEAQLEKSRLLSDRFSAERPKGSFSTLEIQRTEQGDSAMYLCASRGTRGANYGYTFGSGTRLTVV.

The chain carries TRBV9 and TRBJ1-4; 7 positions match TRBD1. Germline CDR1 and CDR2: SGDLS and YYNGEE. V trimming: 4 bases; J trimming: 2 bases; junction bases outside the gene matches: 23. There are 21 residues in the CDR3. The CDR3 DNA follows: TGTGCCAGCAGCCCTAAAGGGGGATCGATGATTGGAGGGGGCACTAATGAAAAACTGTTTTTT. It specifies CASSPKGGSMIGGGTNEKLFF.

The chain carries TRBV5-4 and TRBJ1-1; tentative D call: TRBD1 (6 bases). The CDR3 loop spans 13 amino acids. With 4 bases removed from V and 8 bases from J, the gap between germline ends came to 15 bases. The germline V gene has CDR1 SGHNT and CDR2 YYREEE (reference sequence). CDR3: CASSAYFGTEAFF. The CDR3 DNA follows: TGTGCCAGCAGCGCATATTTCGGGACAGAAGCTTTCTTT.

The chain uses TRBV5-4 and TRBJ1-2; 9 bases match TRBD1. V trimming: 0 bases; J trimming: 7 bases; junction bases outside the gene matches: 7. Per germline, CDR1 SGHNT and CDR2 YYREEE (reference sequence). This CDR3 comprises 15 residues. The CDR3 DNA follows: TGTGCCAGCAGCTTGGCCCTGGACAGGGGTACTGGCTACACCTTC. Translating it yields CASSLALDRGTGYTF.

V and J are TRBV5-1 and TRBJ2-7; possibly TRBD2 for D (5 bases). V dropped 1 base and J dropped 1 base, with 9 bases sitting between them. The germline gives CDR1 SGHRS, CDR2 YFSETQ. The CDR3 length is 14 residues. In DNA, the CDR3 is TGCGCCAGCAGCTTGAAGGGAGTTTCCTACGAGCAGTACTTC. This sequence encodes CASSLKGVSYEQYF. The full variable domain, completed using reference TRBV5-1 and TRBJ2-7, is KAGVTQTPRYLIKTRGQQVTLSCSPISGHRSVSWYQQTPGQGLQFLFEYFSETQRNKGNFPGRFSGRQFSNSRSEMNVSTLELGDSALYLCASSLKGVSYEQYFGPGTRLTVT.

This chain uses TRBV5-1 with TRBJ2-5; a possible D gene is TRBD2 (5 bases). The CDR3 runs to 14 residues. In germline, CDR1 is SGHRS, CDR2 YFSETQ. The V end was cut by 0 bases, the J end by 1 base, with 7 bases between. The CDR3 nucleotides are TGCGCCAGCAGCTTGGGAGGGATCCAAGAGACCCAGTACTTC. Its translation: CASSLGGIQETQYF.

This clone was found a few times. The chain combines TRBV6-1 with TRBJ1-2; TRBD1 agrees at 7 bases. From germline, CDR1 is MNHNS and CDR2 SASEGT. This CDR3 comprises 13 residues. V lost 0 bases to trimming and J lost 6 bases; unmatched junction nucleotides: 1. CDR3 sequence: CASSEAGQDGYTF. The CDR3, as DNA: TGTGCCAGCAGTGAAGCAGGACAGGATGGCTACACCTTC.

Comment on this clone: Additional DNA sequences in this sample encode the identical CDR3. The rearrangement joins TRBV18 to TRBJ1-6; possible D gene TRBD1, 6 bases. The germline V gene encodes CDR1 KGHSH and CDR2 LQKENI. V lost 6 bases and J 7 bases, leaving 10 bases between the germline ends. The CDR3 covers 13 residues. DNA of the CDR3: TGTGCCAGCTCGCCGGACAGAAATTCACCCCTCCACTTT. Encoded protein: CASSPDRNSPLHF. Full variable domain (outside the CDR3, taken from reference TRBV18 and TRBJ1-6): NAGVMQNPRHLVRRRGQEARLRCSPMKGHSHVYWYRQLPEEGLKFMVYLQKENIIDESGMPKERFSAEFPKEGPSILRIQQVVRGDSAAYFCASSPDRNSPLHFGNGTRLTVT.

The V gene is TRBV13, the J gene TRBJ1-5; D is ambiguous. There are 12 residues in the CDR3. Germline loops: CDR1 PRHDT, CDR2 FYEKMQ (reference sequence). Trimming stripped 0 bases from V and 7 bases from J, with 4 bases between. Written as DNA, the CDR3 is TGTGCCAGCAGCTTAGGGGAGCAGCCCCAGCATTTT. Protein sequence: CASSLGEQPQHF.

This clone was seen only once. Other DNA variants within this sample encode the same CDR3. This rearrangement joins TRBV18 to TRBJ1-5; TRBD1 aligns across 10 bases. Trimming removed 3 bases from V and 5 bases from J; junction bases left unmatched: 1. Germline V gives CDR1 KGHSH, CDR2 LQKENI. The CDR3 length is 14 residues. CDR3 sequence reads: CASSPGQGYQPQHF. CDR3 sequence (DNA): TGTGCCAGCTCACCGGGACAGGGGTATCAGCCCCAGCATTTT.

The V call is TRBV2, the J call TRBJ1-3, with D possibly TRBD1 on 5 matching bases. Trimming left V 4 bases short and J 0 bases short, with 10 bases between. Looked up from germline, CDR1 is SNHLY and CDR2 is FYNNEI. The CDR3 is 15 residues long. CDR3 loop: CASSGDYTSGNTIYF. DNA of the CDR3: TGTGCCAGCAGTGGGGACTATACCTCTGGAAACACCATATATTTT.

This clone has just a few counts. The rearrangement uses TRBV11-3 and TRBJ1-1; 12 bases are a match to TRBD1. Per the germline V gene, CDR1 is SGHNT and CDR2 is YENEEA. CDR3 length: 18 amino acids. The J segment lost 4 bases and the V segment lost 4 bases, leaving 13 bases of the junction unmatched. Here the CDR3 reads CASSSPAGTGGMSTEAFF. The CDR3, as DNA: TGTGCCAGCAGCTCCCCAGCGGGGACAGGGGGCATGAGCACTGAAGCTTTCTTT.

This clone came up once. The chain joins TRBV6-2 or TRBV6-3 to TRBJ1-2; TRBD1 might be the D (5 bases). Germline-derived CDR1 and CDR2 are MNHEY and SVGEGT. This CDR3 region has 15 residues. Trimming removed 2 bases from V and 8 bases from J, with 18 bases in between. The CDR3 DNA is TGTGCCAGCAGTTACCCCCTAAGACAGTCCGGAGGCTACACCTTC. This translates into CASSYPLRQSGGYTF.

This chain uses TRBV19 with TRBJ1-5; 7 nucleotides match TRBD1. The germline gives CDR1 LNHDA, CDR2 SQIVND (reference sequence). There are 15 residues in the CDR3. V shed 2 bases and J 4 bases; nucleotides not matched to a gene: 5. CDR3 residues: CASSITGARNQPQHF. In nucleotides, the CDR3 is TGTGCCAGTAGTATAACAGGGGCGCGAAATCAGCCCCAGCATTTT.

This chain links TRBV5-4 with TRBJ2-7; 9 positions match TRBD1. The CDR3 is 14 residues long. Germline assignment: CDR1 SGHNT and CDR2 YYREEE (reference sequence). Germline trimming cut 5 bases from V and 3 bases from J; bases unmatched to any gene: 6. The CDR3 here is CASSPGTGHYEQYF. Here the CDR3 DNA reads TGTGCCAGCAGTCCTGGGACAGGGCACTACGAGCAGTACTTC.

This clone has more than one count but fewer than ten. The chain has TRBV18 and TRBJ1-3; D perhaps matches TRBD1 (6 bases). This CDR3 contains 17 residues. Looked up from germline, CDR1 is KGHSH and CDR2 is LQKENI. V was shortened by 3 bases and J by 0 bases, with 15 bases between the two germline ends. The DNA for the CDR3 is TGTGCCAGCTCACCCACGACAGGCTATAACTCTGGAAACACCATATATTTT. It translates to CASSPTTGYNSGNTIYF.

The CDR3 DNA reads as TGTGCCAGCAGCCCCTCGGGGAGACGGGAAGCTTTCTTT. As protein: CASSPSGRREAFF. The chain uses TRBV3-1 (or the pseudogene TRBV3-2) and TRBJ1-1; D gene unclear. Per germline, CDR1 LGHDT and CDR2 YNNKEL (reference sequence). CDR3 length equals 13 residues. V lost 4 bases, J lost 8 bases, and 14 bases lay in between.

CDR3 in amino acids: CSAGQNTEAFF. CDR3 bases: TGCAGTGCTGGACAGAACACTGAAGCTTTCTTT. The chain joins TRBV20-1 to TRBJ1-1; a possible D gene is TRBD1 (5 bases). The CDR3 contains 11 residues. Per germline, CDR1 DFQATT and CDR2 SNEGSKA (reference sequence). V lost 5 bases, J lost 1 base, and 5 bases lay in between.

This clone was recorded a few times. The V call is TRBV2, the J call TRBJ1-2; no clear D. V was cut by 4 bases and J by 5 bases, with 5 bases left in between. This CDR3 is 11 amino acids long. Germline V gene lookup returns CDR1 SNHLY and CDR2 FYNNEI. The CDR3 bases are TGTGCCAGCAGTGGAGGGTATGGCTACACCTTC. This gives the protein CASSGGYGYTF.

The V gene is TRBV3-1 (or the pseudogene TRBV3-2), the J gene TRBJ2-5; 8 nucleotides line up with TRBD1. This CDR3 is built from 15 residues. Germline trimming cut 0 bases from V and 5 bases from J; bases unmatched to any gene: 5. Per germline, CDR1 LGHDT and CDR2 YNNKEL (reference sequence). The CDR3 nucleotides read TGTGCCAGCAGCCAAGAGACAGGGGATTTTGAGACCCAGTACTTC. Its translation: CASSQETGDFETQYF.

The gene calls are TRBV3-1 (or the pseudogene TRBV3-2) and TRBJ1-2; TRBD1 matches 8 bases. Germline V gene data show CDR1 as LGHDT and CDR2 as YNNKEL (reference sequence). Trimming at V came to 6 bases and at J to 2 bases, leaving 8 bases not matched to a gene. The CDR3 is made up of 15 amino acids. Written as DNA, the CDR3 is TGTGCCAGCAGAAACGGACAGGGAACAAACTATGGCTACACCTTC. Amino acid sequence: CASRNGQGTNYGYTF.

V is TRBV19 and J is TRBJ1-2; 7 bases are shared with TRBD1. Germline V gene lookup returns CDR1 LNHDA and CDR2 SQIVND (reference sequence). Trimming removed 3 bases from V and 8 bases from J; junction bases left unmatched: 6. The CDR3 has 13 residues. CDR3 sequence (DNA): TGTGCCAGTAGTATTGGGACAGTTCCAGGCTACACCTTC. As protein: CASSIGTVPGYTF.

This chain joins TRBV6-5 and TRBJ1-2; D is unresolved. V lost 6 bases to trimming and J lost 7 bases, with 15 bases between them. This CDR3 region has 13 residues. CDR1 is MNHEY, CDR2 SVGAGI, per germline. In DNA form, the CDR3 reads TGTGCCAGCAGGGACTCGGGAGCGGGTGGCTACACCTTC. Protein product: CASRDSGAGGYTF.

CDR3 in amino acids: CASSVKDRGYEQYF. In nucleotides, the CDR3 is TGTGCCAGCAGCGTGAAAGACAGGGGCTACGAGCAGTACTTC. The chain has TRBV9 and TRBJ2-7; 8 bases are shared with TRBD1. CDR1 is SGDLS and CDR2 is YYNGEE in the germline V gene. CDR3 length equals 14 residues. The V segment lost 2 bases and the J segment 3 bases; nucleotides outside the gene matches: 4.

The chain recombines TRBV4-1 with TRBJ1-6, with TRBD1 identical over 10 bases. CDR3 length: 17 amino acids. Losses at the gene ends were 8 bases for V and 6 bases for J; bases not matched to a gene: 13. The germline gives CDR1 MGHRA, CDR2 YSYEKL. CDR3 in DNA: TGCGCCAGCCTTCCGGTTTCGGGACAGGGGACTAATTCACCCCTCCACTTT. It translates to CASLPVSGQGTNSPLHF.